The clone carrying this TCR beta chain appeared a few times. The antigen is unknown. Germline is not matched at one junction end, which may reflect a read error. Autoimmunity was present in every CD3G-deficient patient, worse in two. Patients aged 2 to 39 years had fewer naive and more memory CD4+ and CD8+ T cells. The data were taken from a study of regulatory T cells. The CDR3 runs 13 residues. Germline V gene lookup returns CDR1 MDHEN and CDR2 SYDVKM. The primer mix had 52 TRBV and 13 TRBJ primers. Produced via immunoSEQ multiplex PCR; TCRdb's table is partial and in-frame only. Counted here are almost 30,000 clones, under 95% occurring once; the ten biggest clones make up under 2%. General study results and limits: Patient repertoires had restricted TRB V-J pairs and skewed V and J usage, most in Tregs. Hydrophobic residues at CDR3 positions 6 and 7 were enriched in conventional CD4+ T cells of CD3G-deficient patients.

This rearrangement joins TRBV28 to TRBJ2-7, with TRBD1 as a possible D gene (5 bases). The source of this sequence is a person aged 18 to 35 with CD3G deficiency. Sequences were obtained from conventional CD4+ T cells sorted from blood. The CDR3 reads CASSSPGAAMVLF. CDR3 in DNA: TGTGCCAGCAGTTCCCCTGGGGCCGCTATGGTCCTCTTC.